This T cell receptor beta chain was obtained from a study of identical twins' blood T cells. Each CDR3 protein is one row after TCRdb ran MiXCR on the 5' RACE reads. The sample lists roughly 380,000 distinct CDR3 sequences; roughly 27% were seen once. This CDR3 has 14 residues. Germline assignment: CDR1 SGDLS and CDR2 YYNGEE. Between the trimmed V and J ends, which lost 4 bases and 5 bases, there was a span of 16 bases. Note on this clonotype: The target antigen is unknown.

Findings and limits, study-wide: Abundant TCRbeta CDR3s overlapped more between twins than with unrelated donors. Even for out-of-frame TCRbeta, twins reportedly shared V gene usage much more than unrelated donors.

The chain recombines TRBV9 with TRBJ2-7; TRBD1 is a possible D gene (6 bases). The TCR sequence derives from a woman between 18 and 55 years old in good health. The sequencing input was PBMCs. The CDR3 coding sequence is TGTGCCAGCAGCCTAACACCGGGACACCACGAGCAGTACTTC. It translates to CASSLTPGHHEQYF.